This T cell receptor (beta chain) appears in the sequencing data of a study of early T cells in non-severe SARS-CoV-2 infection. As for the study in general: Chains stayed unpaired after sequencing of bulk RNA from unsorted whole blood.

The ends were cut back, 3 bases at V and 8 bases at J, with 13 bases in the middle. This CDR3 spans 13 amino acids. Germline loops: CDR1 ENHRY, CDR2 SYGVKD. Molecules of cDNA were individually given unique molecular identifiers that were attached to them. A single record per CDR3 protein comes from TCRdb applying MiXCR to the 5' RACE reads. The sample yields approximately 110,000 distinct CDR3 sequences, about 15% seen once. The table lists this clonotype with a few counts. The rearrangement uses TRBV10-3 and TRBJ1-2; D is undetermined. The TCR sequence derives from an adult who was a healthcare worker with PCR-confirmed SARS-CoV-2 infection or an uninfected control (not recorded which). Sequencing input: whole blood. This CDR3 is CAISEGQMDGYTF. The CDR3 region has the DNA TGTGCCATCAGTGAAGGGCAAATGGACGGCTACACCTTC.